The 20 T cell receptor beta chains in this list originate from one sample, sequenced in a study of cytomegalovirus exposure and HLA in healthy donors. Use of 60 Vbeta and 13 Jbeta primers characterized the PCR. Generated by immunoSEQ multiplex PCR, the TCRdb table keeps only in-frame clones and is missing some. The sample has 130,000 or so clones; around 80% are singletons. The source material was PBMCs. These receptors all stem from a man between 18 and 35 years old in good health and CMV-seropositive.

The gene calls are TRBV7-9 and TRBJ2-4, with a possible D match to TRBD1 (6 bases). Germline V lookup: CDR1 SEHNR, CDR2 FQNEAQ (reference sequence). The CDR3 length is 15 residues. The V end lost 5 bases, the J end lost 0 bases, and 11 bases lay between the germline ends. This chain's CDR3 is CASSKTGLAKNIQYF. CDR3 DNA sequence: TGTGCCAGCAGCAAAACAGGGCTAGCCAAAAACATTCAGTACTTC.

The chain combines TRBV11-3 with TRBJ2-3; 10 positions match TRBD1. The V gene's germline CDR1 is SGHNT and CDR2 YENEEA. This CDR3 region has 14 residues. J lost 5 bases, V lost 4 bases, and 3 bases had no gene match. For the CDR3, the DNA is TGTGCCAGCAGCTCGGGACAGGGGTTAGATACGCAGTATTTT. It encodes CASSSGQGLDTQYF.

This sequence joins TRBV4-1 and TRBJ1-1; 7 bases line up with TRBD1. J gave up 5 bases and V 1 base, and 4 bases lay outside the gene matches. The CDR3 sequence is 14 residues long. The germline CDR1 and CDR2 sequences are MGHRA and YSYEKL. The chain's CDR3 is CASSQAGGGTEAFF. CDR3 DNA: TGCGCCAGCAGCCAAGCAGGGGGTGGGACTGAAGCTTTCTTT.

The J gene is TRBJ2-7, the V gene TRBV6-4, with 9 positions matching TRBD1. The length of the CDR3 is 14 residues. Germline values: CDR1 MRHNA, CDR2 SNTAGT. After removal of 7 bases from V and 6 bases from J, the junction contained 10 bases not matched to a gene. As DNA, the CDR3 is TGTGCCAGCACCGCGACAGGGGGTTCTTGCGAGCAGTACTTC. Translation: CASTATGGSCEQYF.

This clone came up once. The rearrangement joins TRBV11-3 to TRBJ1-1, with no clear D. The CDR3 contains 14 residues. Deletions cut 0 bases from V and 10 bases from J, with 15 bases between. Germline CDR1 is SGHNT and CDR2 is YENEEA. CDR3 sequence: CASSLDRYQDIAFF. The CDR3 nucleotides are TGTGCCAGCAGCTTAGATCGGTACCAAGACATAGCTTTCTTT. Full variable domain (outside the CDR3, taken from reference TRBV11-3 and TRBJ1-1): EAGVVQSPRYKIIEKKQPVAFWCNPISGHNTLYWYLQNLGQGPELLIRYENEEAVDDSQLPKDRFSAERLKGVDSTLKIQPAELGDSAVYLCASSLDRYQDIAFFGQGTRLTVV.

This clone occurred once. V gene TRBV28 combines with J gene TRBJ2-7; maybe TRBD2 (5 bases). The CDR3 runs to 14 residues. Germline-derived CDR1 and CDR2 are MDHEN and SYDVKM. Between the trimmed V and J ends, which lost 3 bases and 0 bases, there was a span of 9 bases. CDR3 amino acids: CASSFREDSYEQYF. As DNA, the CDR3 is TGTGCCAGCAGTTTCCGGGAAGACTCCTACGAGCAGTACTTC.

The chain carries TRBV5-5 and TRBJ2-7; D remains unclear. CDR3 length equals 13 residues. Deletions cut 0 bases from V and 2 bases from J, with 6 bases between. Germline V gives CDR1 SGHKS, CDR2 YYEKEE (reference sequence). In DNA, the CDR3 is TGTGCCAGCAGCTTGGTCAGGACCTACGAGCAGTACTTC. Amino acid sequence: CASSLVRTYEQYF.

The CDR3 sequence is CASSSRAVEAFF. CDR3 sequence (DNA): TGTGCCAGTAGTAGCAGGGCTGTTGAAGCTTTCTTT. The chain joins TRBV19 to TRBJ1-1, with D possibly being TRBD1 (5 bases). The CDR3 runs 12 residues. Germline CDR1 is LNHDA and CDR2 is SQIVND (reference sequence). V gave up 4 bases and J gave up 7 bases, with 10 bases separating them.

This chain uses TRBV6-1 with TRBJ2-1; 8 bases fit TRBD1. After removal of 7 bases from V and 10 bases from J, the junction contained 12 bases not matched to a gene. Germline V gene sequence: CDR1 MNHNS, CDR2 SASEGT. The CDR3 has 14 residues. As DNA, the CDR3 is TGTGCCAGCATGATAAGACAGGGGTTTGGGGAGCAGTTCTTC. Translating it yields CASMIRQGFGEQFF.

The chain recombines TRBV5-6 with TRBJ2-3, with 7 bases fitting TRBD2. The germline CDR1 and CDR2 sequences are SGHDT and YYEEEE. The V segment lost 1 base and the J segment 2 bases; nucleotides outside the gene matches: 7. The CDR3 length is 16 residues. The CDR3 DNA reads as TGTGCCAGCAGCTTGTTTAGGCGGGGGTACACAGATACGCAGTATTTT. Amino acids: CASSLFRRGYTDTQYF.

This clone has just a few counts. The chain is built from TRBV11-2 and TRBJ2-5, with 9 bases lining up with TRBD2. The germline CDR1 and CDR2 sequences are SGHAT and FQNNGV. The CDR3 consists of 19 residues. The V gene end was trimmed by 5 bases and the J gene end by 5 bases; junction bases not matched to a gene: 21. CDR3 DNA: TGTGCCAGCAGCCCCGCCGGTGGGCGGGAGGGTTTTCGTGCGGAGACCCAGTACTTC. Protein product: CASSPAGGREGFRAETQYF.

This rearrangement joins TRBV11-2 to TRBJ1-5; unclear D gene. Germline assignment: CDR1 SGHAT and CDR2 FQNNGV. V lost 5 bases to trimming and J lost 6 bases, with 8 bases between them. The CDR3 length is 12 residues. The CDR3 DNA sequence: TGTGCCAGCAGCGTGCTCGGTCAGCCCCAGCATTTT. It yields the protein CASSVLGQPQHF.

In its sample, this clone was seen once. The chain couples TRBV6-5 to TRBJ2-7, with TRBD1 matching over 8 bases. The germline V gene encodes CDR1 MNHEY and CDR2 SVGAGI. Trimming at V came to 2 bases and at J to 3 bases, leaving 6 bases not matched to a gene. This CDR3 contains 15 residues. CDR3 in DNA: TGTGCCAGCAGTTACCCGGACAGGGAAGGCTACGAGCAGTACTTC. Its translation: CASSYPDREGYEQYF.

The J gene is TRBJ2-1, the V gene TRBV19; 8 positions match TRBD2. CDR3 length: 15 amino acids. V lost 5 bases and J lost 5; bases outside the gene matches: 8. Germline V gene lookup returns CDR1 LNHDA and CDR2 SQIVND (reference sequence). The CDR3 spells CASSATSATHNEQFF. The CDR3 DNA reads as TGTGCCAGTAGTGCGACTAGCGCGACCCACAATGAGCAGTTCTTC.

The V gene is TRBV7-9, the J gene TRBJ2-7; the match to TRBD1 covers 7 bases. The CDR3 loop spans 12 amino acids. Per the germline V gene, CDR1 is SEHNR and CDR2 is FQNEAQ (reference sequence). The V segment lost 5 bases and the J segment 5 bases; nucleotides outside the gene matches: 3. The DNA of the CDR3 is TGTGCCAGCAGCCCCACAGGGGACGAGCAGTACTTC. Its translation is CASSPTGDEQYF.

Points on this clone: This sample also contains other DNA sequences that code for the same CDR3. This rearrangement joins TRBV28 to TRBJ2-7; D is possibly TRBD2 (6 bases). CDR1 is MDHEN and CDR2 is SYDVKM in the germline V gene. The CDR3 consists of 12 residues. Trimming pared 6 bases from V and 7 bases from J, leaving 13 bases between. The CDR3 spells CASSETGVEQYF. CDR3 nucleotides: TGTGCCAGCAGCGAGACGGGGGTTGAGCAGTACTTC.

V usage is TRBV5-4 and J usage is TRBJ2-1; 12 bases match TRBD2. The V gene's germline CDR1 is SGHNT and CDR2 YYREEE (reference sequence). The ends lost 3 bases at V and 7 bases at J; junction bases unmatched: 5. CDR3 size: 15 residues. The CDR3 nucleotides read TGTGCCAGCAGCTACGGACTAGCGGGGACGAATGAGCAGTTCTTC. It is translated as CASSYGLAGTNEQFF.

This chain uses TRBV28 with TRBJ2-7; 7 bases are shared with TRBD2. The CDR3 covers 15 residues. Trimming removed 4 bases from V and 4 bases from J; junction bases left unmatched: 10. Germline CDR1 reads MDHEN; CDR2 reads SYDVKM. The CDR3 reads CASSSEVAGLYEQYF. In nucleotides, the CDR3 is TGTGCCAGCAGTTCCGAGGTAGCGGGTTTGTACGAGCAGTACTTC.

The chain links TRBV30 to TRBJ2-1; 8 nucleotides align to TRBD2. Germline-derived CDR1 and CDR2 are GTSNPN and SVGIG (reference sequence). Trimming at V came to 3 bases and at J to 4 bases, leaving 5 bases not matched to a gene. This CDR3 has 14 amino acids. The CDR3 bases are TGTGCCTGGAGCCCTAGCGGGTCTTACAATGAGCAGTTCTTC. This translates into CAWSPSGSYNEQFF.

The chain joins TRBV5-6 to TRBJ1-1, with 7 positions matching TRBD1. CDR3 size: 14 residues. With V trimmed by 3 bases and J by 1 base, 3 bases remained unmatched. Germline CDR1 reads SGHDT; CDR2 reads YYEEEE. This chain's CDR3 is CASSYQGGNTEAFF. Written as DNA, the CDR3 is TGTGCCAGCAGCTACCAGGGGGGGAACACTGAAGCTTTCTTT.